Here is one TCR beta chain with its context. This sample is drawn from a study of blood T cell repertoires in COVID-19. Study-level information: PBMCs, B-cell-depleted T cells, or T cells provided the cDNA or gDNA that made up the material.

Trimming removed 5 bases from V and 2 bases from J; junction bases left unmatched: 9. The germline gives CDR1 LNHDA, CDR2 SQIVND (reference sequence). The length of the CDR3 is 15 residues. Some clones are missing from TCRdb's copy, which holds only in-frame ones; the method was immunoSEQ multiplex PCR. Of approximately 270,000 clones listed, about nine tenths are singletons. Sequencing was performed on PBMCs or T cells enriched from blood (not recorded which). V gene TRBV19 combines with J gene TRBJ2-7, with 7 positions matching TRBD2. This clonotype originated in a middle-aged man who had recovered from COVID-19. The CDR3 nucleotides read TGTGCCAGTAGTTCCGGGGAGGGTAACGCCTACGAGCAGTACTTC. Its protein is CASSSGEGNAYEQYF.